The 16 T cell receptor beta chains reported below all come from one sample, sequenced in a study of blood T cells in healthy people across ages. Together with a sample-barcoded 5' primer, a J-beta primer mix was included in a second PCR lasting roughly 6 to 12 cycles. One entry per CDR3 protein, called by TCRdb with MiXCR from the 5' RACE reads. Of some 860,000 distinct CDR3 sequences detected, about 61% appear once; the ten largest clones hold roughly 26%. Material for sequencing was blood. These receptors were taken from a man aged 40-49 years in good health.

CDR3 sequence (DNA): TGTGCCACCCAAAGACAGGCAGATAATTCACCCCTCCACTTT. This codes for CATQRQADNSPLHF. The chain employs TRBV5-4 and TRBJ1-6; tentatively, D is TRBD1 (6 bases). The V end was cut by 9 bases, the J end by 5 bases, with 15 bases between. The CDR3 totals 14 residues. CDR1 and CDR2 (germline): SGHNT, YYREEE (reference sequence).

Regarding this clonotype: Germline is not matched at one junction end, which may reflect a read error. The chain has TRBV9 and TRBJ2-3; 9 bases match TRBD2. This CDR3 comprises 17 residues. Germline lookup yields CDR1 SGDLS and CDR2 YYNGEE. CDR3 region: CDSSVGSGRTGTDTQYF. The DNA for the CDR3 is TGTGACAGCAGCGTAGGGAGCGGGAGGACAGGCACAGATACGCAGTATTTT.

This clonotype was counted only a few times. CDR3 protein: CSVAGGFYEQYF. The DNA for the CDR3 is TGCAGCGTTGCCGGGGGTTTCTACGAGCAGTACTTC. V is TRBV29-1 and J is TRBJ2-7; perhaps TRBD2 as D (6 bases). Germline V gene sequence: CDR1 SQVTM, CDR2 ANQGSEA. V was shortened by 4 bases and J by 3 bases, with 10 bases between the two germline ends. The CDR3 is 12 amino acids.

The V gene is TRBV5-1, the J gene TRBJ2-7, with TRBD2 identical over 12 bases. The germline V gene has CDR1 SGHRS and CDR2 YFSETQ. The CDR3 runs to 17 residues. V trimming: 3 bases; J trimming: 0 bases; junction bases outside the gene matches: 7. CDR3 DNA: TGCGCCAGCAGCTCGACAGGGACTAGCGGGCCCTCCTACGAGCAGTACTTC. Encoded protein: CASSSTGTSGPSYEQYF.

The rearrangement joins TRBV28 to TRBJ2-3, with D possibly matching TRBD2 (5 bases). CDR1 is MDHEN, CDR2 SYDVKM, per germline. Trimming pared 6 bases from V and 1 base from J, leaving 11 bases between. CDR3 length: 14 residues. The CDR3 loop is CASRWSRGTDTQYF. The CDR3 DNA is TGTGCCAGCAGGTGGTCGAGGGGCACAGATACGCAGTATTTT.

As DNA, the CDR3 is TGTGCCAGCAGCCTCCGTGCAGGGGCCGATACGCAGTATTTT. Residues: CASSLRAGADTQYF. The V and J genes are TRBV7-9 and TRBJ2-3, with a weak D call TRBD1 (6 bases). The germline gives CDR1 SEHNR, CDR2 FQNEAQ (reference sequence). The CDR3 spans 14 residues. V shed 5 bases and J shed 6 bases, with 15 bases lying between them.

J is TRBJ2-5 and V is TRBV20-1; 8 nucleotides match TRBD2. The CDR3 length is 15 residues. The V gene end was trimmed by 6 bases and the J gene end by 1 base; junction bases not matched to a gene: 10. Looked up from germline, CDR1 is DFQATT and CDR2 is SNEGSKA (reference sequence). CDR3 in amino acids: CSAPGGYWFQETQYF. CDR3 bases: TGCAGTGCACCGGGGGGGTACTGGTTCCAAGAGACCCAGTACTTC.

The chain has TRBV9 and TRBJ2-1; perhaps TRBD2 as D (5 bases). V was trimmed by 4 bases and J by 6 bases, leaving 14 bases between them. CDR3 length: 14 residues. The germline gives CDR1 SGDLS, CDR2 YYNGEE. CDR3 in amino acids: CASSSLLASNEQFF. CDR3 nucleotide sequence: TGTGCCAGCAGCTCCCTCTTAGCGAGCAATGAGCAGTTCTTC.

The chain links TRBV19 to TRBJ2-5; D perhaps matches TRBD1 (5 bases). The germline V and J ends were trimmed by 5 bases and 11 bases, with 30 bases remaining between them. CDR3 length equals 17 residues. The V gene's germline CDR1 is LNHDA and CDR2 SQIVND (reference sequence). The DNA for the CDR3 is TGTGCCAGTAGTCCTCCACAGGCAGGAGTACCCTACAATGAGCAGTACTTC. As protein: CASSPPQAGVPYNEQYF.

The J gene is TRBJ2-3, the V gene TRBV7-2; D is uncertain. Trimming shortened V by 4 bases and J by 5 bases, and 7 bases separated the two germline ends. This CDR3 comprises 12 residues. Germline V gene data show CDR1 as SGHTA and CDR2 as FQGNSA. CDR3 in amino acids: CASSSYRDTQYF. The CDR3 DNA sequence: TGTGCCAGCAGCTCCTACAGAGATACGCAGTATTTT. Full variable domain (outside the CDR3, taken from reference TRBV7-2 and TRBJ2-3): GAGVSQSPSNKVTEKGKDVELRCDPISGHTALYWYRQSLGQGLEFLIYFQGNSAPDKSGLPSDRFSAERTGGSVSTLTIQRTQQEDSAVYLCASSSYRDTQYFGPGTRLTVL.

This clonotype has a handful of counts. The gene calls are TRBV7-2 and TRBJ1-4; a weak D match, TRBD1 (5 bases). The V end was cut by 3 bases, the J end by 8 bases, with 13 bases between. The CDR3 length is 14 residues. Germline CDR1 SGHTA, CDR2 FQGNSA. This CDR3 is CASSLELGDEKLFF. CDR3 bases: TGTGCCAGCAGCTTGGAGTTAGGGGACGAAAAACTGTTTTTT.

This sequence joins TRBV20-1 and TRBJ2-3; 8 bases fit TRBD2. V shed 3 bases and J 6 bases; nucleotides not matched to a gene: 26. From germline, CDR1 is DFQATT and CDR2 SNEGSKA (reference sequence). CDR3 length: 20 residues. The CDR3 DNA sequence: TGCAGTGCTAGGTTAAAGAACTTTGCGTCTCCCGGGACTAGGAGGGATACGCAGTATTTT. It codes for CSARLKNFASPGTRRDTQYF.

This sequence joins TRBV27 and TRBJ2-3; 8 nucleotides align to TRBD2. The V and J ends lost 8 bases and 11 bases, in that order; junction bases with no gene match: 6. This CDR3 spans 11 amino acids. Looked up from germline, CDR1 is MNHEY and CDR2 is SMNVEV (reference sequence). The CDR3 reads CASGRGGLQYF. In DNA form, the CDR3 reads TGTGCCAGCGGACGCGGGGGGTTGCAGTATTTT.

CDR3 DNA sequence: TGTGCCAGCAGCTGGGACAGGGCCGAGCAGTACTTC. Protein sequence: CASSWDRAEQYF. The rearrangement joins TRBV6-6 to TRBJ2-7, with 9 bases aligning to TRBD1. The CDR3 loop spans 12 amino acids. Per the germline V gene, CDR1 is MNHNY and CDR2 is SVGAGI (reference sequence). V shed 6 bases and J 6 bases; nucleotides not matched to a gene: 3.

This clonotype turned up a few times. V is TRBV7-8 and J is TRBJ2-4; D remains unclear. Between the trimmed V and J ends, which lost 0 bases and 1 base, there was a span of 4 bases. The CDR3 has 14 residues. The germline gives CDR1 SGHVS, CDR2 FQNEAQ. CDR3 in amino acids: CASSLAGAKNIQYF. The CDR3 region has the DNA TGTGCCAGCAGCTTAGCAGGGGCCAAAAACATTCAGTACTTC.

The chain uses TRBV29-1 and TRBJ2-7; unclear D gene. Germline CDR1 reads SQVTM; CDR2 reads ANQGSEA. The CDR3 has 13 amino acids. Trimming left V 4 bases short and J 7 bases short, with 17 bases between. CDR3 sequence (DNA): TGCAGCGTTGTGGATACATCTTACAATGAGCAGTACTTC. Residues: CSVVDTSYNEQYF.